The 16 T cell receptor beta chains in this list originate from one sample, sequenced in a study of long-term antiretroviral therapy in people with HIV. Sequencing used immunoSEQ v3.0 at survey level. The table came from immunoSEQ multiplex PCR; TCRdb's copy has only in-frame clones and leaves some out. In the table there are tens of thousands of clones, 94% of which are singletons. Sequenced material: unsorted PBMCs, taken just over 7.2 years after starting antiretroviral therapy. Source of these receptors: a man aged 50-60 years with HIV.

This sequence joins TRBV12-2 and TRBJ2-7; no DNA check was done on the table's D call, TRBD1. TRBV12-2 corresponds to a pseudogene. The CDR3 is 13 amino acids. CDR3 protein: CASRGQGAYEQYF. CDR3 in DNA: TGTGCAAGTCGAGGACAGGGTGCCTACGAGCAGTACTTC.

The chain couples TRBV7-2 to TRBJ1-5; D not resolved. The CDR3 consists of 12 residues. The ends were cut back, 1 base at V and 4 bases at J, with 2 bases in the middle. Germline CDR1 SGHTA, CDR2 FQGNSA. The CDR3 protein is CASSLGNQPQHF. As DNA, the CDR3 is TGTGCCAGCAGCTTAGGTAATCAGCCCCAGCATTTT.

The chain links TRBV5-6 to TRBJ2-6; 8 nucleotides match TRBD2. The ends lost 0 bases at V and 0 bases at J; junction bases unmatched: 8. CDR3 size: 19 residues. Germline loops: CDR1 SGHDT, CDR2 YYEEEE. In DNA form, the CDR3 reads TGTGCCAGCAGCTTGGTTCGGGGGGGCCTCTACTCTGGGGCCAACGTCCTGACTTTC. Its protein product is CASSLVRGGLYSGANVLTF.

The rearrangement uses TRBV6-5 and TRBJ1-5; 7 bases align to TRBD1. V was pared by 6 bases and J by 3 bases, with 5 bases of the junction left unmatched. Germline CDR1 MNHEY, CDR2 SVGAGI. This CDR3 has 14 amino acids. CDR3 amino acids: CASSQTGVNQPQHF. Here the CDR3 DNA reads TGTGCCAGCAGCCAAACAGGGGTCAATCAGCCCCAGCATTTT.

The chain is built from TRBV21-1 and TRBJ2-6. TRBV21-1 is described as a pseudogene. The CDR3 totals 18 residues. CDR3 DNA: TGTGCCAGCAGCCCCCCGAAAGGCCGCAGCTCTGGGGCCAACGTCCTGACTTTC. Translating it yields CASSPPKGRSSGANVLTF.

This clone was counted once. The genes are TRBV10-2 and TRBJ2-7; TRBD1 agrees at 8 bases. V trimming: 2 bases; J trimming: 1 base; junction bases outside the gene matches: 1. CDR1 and CDR2 (germline): WSHSY, SAAADI. The CDR3 runs 14 residues. DNA of the CDR3: TGCGCCAGCAGTGAGGACAGGGGATCCTACGAGCAGTACTTC. Protein sequence: CASSEDRGSYEQYF.

This chain joins TRBV6-5 and TRBJ2-5, with TRBD1 matching 7 bases. The CDR3 covers 13 residues. The germline V gene encodes CDR1 MNHEY and CDR2 SVGAGI. V lost 6 bases to trimming and J lost 11 bases; unmatched junction nucleotides: 12. This CDR3 is CASSPDRVGEQYF. CDR3 nucleotides: TGTGCCAGCAGCCCCGACAGGGTAGGAGAGCAGTACTTC.

The chain combines TRBV6-4 with TRBJ2-3, with D uncertain. The CDR3 totals 15 residues. The germline V and J ends were trimmed by 0 bases and 0 bases, with 7 bases remaining between them. CDR1 MRHNA and CDR2 SNTAGT come from the germline V gene. The CDR3 DNA reads as TGTGCCAGCAGTGACTCGGAACTTAGCACAGATACGCAGTATTTT. Protein: CASSDSELSTDTQYF.

The chain links TRBV5-6 to TRBJ2-3; 12 positions match TRBD2. The V gene end was trimmed by 4 bases and the J gene end by 0 bases; junction bases not matched to a gene: 6. The germline V gene has CDR1 SGHDT and CDR2 YYEEEE. The length of the CDR3 is 17 residues. The chain's CDR3 is CASSRPTSGGSTDTQYF. The DNA for the CDR3 is TGTGCCAGCAGCCGGCCGACTAGCGGGGGAAGCACAGATACGCAGTATTTT.

The J gene is TRBJ2-1, the V gene TRBV6-6; 7 nucleotides agree with TRBD2. The germline V gene has CDR1 MNHNY and CDR2 SVGAGI (reference sequence). The ends lost 2 bases at V and 3 bases at J; junction bases unmatched: 7. This CDR3 is built from 16 residues. The CDR3: CASSYLERGGYNEQFF. As DNA, the CDR3 is TGTGCCAGCAGTTACCTGGAGCGGGGTGGCTACAATGAGCAGTTCTTC.

The chain carries TRBV10-3 and TRBJ2-7; 7 bases align to TRBD1. The length of the CDR3 is 13 residues. The germline V gene encodes CDR1 ENHRY and CDR2 SYGVKD. With V trimmed by 9 bases and J by 4 bases, 9 bases remained unmatched. This chain's CDR3 is CAIRGGGSYEQYF. The CDR3 bases are TGTGCCATTAGAGGGGGCGGATCGTACGAGCAGTACTTC.

This chain uses TRBV30 with TRBJ1-1; possible D gene TRBD1, 6 bases. Trimming took 2 bases from V and 0 from J, leaving 7 bases between them. This CDR3 comprises 13 residues. Germline CDR1 is GTSNPN and CDR2 is SVGIG (reference sequence). CDR3 sequence (DNA): TGTGCCTGGAGTTGGGACATGAACACTGAAGCTTTCTTT. Its protein is CAWSWDMNTEAFF.

In this sample, this clone turned up once. The rearrangement uses TRBV19 and TRBJ2-3; 14 bases are a match to TRBD2. The junction had 5 bases not matched to a gene; V was cut back by 3 bases and J by 6 bases. CDR3 length: 16 residues. Germline lookup yields CDR1 LNHDA and CDR2 SQIVND (reference sequence). CDR3 loop: CASSIGTSGGVDTQYF. CDR3 coding DNA: TGTGCCAGTAGTATCGGGACTAGCGGGGGAGTGGATACGCAGTATTTT.

This clone was detected only once. This rearrangement joins TRBV28 to TRBJ1-4; no definite D call. V was clipped by 1 base and J by 4 bases, with 10 bases between them. The CDR3 contains 15 residues. CDR1 is MDHEN, CDR2 SYDVKM, per germline. The CDR3 protein is CASSLSGGGNEKLFF. CDR3 DNA sequence: TGTGCCAGCAGTTTATCGGGCGGCGGTAATGAAAAACTGTTTTTT.

This chain joins TRBV2 and TRBJ1-3; 7 bases map to TRBD1. Trimming removed 6 bases from V and 3 bases from J; junction bases left unmatched: 11. Per the germline V gene, CDR1 is SNHLY and CDR2 is FYNNEI. The CDR3 runs to 16 residues. The CDR3 nucleotides are TGTGCCAGCAGGAAGGTTGGGGACAGCCTTGGAAACACCATATATTTT. Protein sequence: CASRKVGDSLGNTIYF.

The CDR3 loop reads CASSPPDSLDRYTF. In DNA, the CDR3 is TGTGCCAGCAGCCCGCCCGATTCCCTTGATCGCTACACCTTC. The V gene is TRBV28, the J gene TRBJ1-2; D ambiguous. V was cut by 6 bases and J by 9 bases, with 20 bases left in between. Germline values: CDR1 MDHEN, CDR2 SYDVKM. CDR3 size: 14 residues.